Below, 13 T cell receptor beta chains from the same sample are listed, as sequenced in a study of response to subunit inactivated influenza vaccine. Using its own MiXCR run on the RT-PCR reads, TCRdb lists one record per CDR3 protein. The repertoire holds 450,000 to 700,000 distinct CDR3 sequences, with around 15% as singletons. The input for sequencing was PBMCs from blood, taken 11 to 12 days after vaccination. The receptor source for this set is a man aged 45-60 years who received an inactivated influenza vaccine.

The V gene is TRBV5-1, the J gene TRBJ2-2; TRBD2 agrees at 9 bases. V gave up 3 bases and J gave up 0 bases; unmatched junction bases: 6. Germline V lookup: CDR1 SGHRS, CDR2 YFSETQ. CDR3 length: 17 amino acids. Here the CDR3 DNA reads TGCGCCAGCAGCTGGCTAGCGGGGCGATCGAACACCGGGGAGCTGTTTTTT. Protein product: CASSWLAGRSNTGELFF. Supplemented by reference TRBV5-1 and TRBJ2-2, the full variable domain reads KAGVTQTPRYLIKTRGQQVTLSCSPISGHRSVSWYQQTPGQGLQFLFEYFSETQRNKGNFPGRFSGRQFSNSRSEMNVSTLELGDSALYLCASSWLAGRSNTGELFFGEGSRLTVL.

The rearrangement links TRBV20-1 to TRBJ2-1; D is unresolved. This CDR3 has 13 residues. V dropped 7 bases and J dropped 0 bases, with 10 bases sitting between them. Germline V gene lookup returns CDR1 DFQATT and CDR2 SNEGSKA (reference sequence). In DNA, the CDR3 is TGCAGTGTCGACCCTCTCTCCTACAATGAGCAGTTCTTC. Encoded protein: CSVDPLSYNEQFF.

This clonotype was seen only a few times. The rearrangement links TRBV5-1 to TRBJ2-1, with 13 bases identical to TRBD2. Per the germline V gene, CDR1 is SGHRS and CDR2 is YFSETQ. CDR3 length: 15 residues. V dropped 5 bases and J dropped 5; count of bases not matched to a gene: 4. CDR3 nucleotide sequence: TGCGCCAGCAGTTACACTAGCGGGGGGGACAATGAGCAGTTCTTC. Amino acid sequence: CASSYTSGGDNEQFF. The full variable domain, completed using reference TRBV5-1 and TRBJ2-1, is KAGVTQTPRYLIKTRGQQVTLSCSPISGHRSVSWYQQTPGQGLQFLFEYFSETQRNKGNFPGRFSGRQFSNSRSEMNVSTLELGDSALYLCASSYTSGGDNEQFFGPGTRLTVL.

There are a few counts of this clonotype. The rearrangement links TRBV29-1 to TRBJ2-5; D is undetermined. Germline CDR1 is SQVTM and CDR2 is ANQGSEA. V was cut by 6 bases and J by 3 bases, with 14 bases left in between. The CDR3 is 13 amino acids. The CDR3 here is CSVSLPHKETQYF. The CDR3 DNA reads TGCAGCGTCTCCTTACCGCACAAAGAGACCCAGTACTTC.

Details on this clonotype: Being one base from a much bigger clone, this may be a read error. The chain has TRBV11-2 and TRBJ2-1; 9 positions match TRBD1. There are 15 residues in the CDR3. Germline CDR1 SGHAT, CDR2 FQNNGV. The CDR3 here is CASSTRDRVVNEHFF. CDR3 nucleotides: TGTGCCAGCAGCACACGGGACAGGGTGGTTAATGAGCATTTCTTC. Based on the CDR3 plus reference TRBV11-2 and TRBJ2-1, the full variable domain is EAGVAQSPRYKIIEKRQSVAFWCNPISGHATLYWYQQILGQGPKLLIQFQNNGVVDDSQLPKDRFSAERLKGVDSTLKIQPAKLEDSAVYLCASSTRDRVVNEHFFGPGTRLTVL.

This chain links TRBV20-1 with TRBJ2-1; D not resolved. The CDR3 is 14 residues long. The germline V gene has CDR1 DFQATT and CDR2 SNEGSKA (reference sequence). V was trimmed by 1 base and J by 2 bases, leaving 9 bases between them. The CDR3 loop reads CSARGSRPYNEQFF. CDR3 coding DNA: TGCAGTGCTAGAGGGTCGCGGCCCTACAATGAGCAGTTCTTC.

This clonotype has only a few counts. The J gene is TRBJ2-2, the V gene TRBV6-2 or TRBV6-3, with 9 bases aligning to TRBD2. V was pared by 6 bases and J by 1 base, with 6 bases of the junction left unmatched. The germline V gene encodes CDR1 MNHEY and CDR2 SVGEGT. The CDR3 consists of 16 residues. In DNA form, the CDR3 reads TGTGCCAGCAGATATAGCGGGAGAGGGAACACCGGGGAGCTGTTTTTT. It encodes CASRYSGRGNTGELFF.

This clonotype was found many times. The CDR3 protein is CATSDPGALQETQYF. The CDR3 DNA reads TGTGCCACCAGTGATCCGGGGGCCCTACAAGAGACCCAGTACTTC. This rearrangement joins TRBV24-1 to TRBJ2-5; the D gene could be TRBD1 or TRBD2 (6 bases each). The CDR3 consists of 15 residues. The V and J ends lost 3 bases and 2 bases respectively, with 12 bases between them. The V gene's germline CDR1 is KGHDR and CDR2 SFDVKD.

This clonotype was seen a handful of times. The chain joins TRBV19 to TRBJ2-2; D is uncertain. Trimming removed 7 bases from V and 1 base from J, with 10 bases in between. The CDR3 covers 14 residues. In germline, CDR1 is LNHDA, CDR2 SQIVND (reference sequence). The CDR3 loop reads CASNNGGNTGELFF. The CDR3 nucleotides read TGTGCCAGTAACAATGGTGGGAACACCGGGGAGCTGTTTTTT.

The genes are TRBV28 and TRBJ2-1; a possible D gene is TRBD2 (5 bases). Germline lookup yields CDR1 MDHEN and CDR2 SYDVKM. This CDR3 has 13 amino acids. V shed 3 bases and J shed 12 bases, with 15 bases lying between them. The CDR3 DNA is TGTGCCAGCAGTTTGGGGAGCGGCCCGCGGCAGTTCTTC. Translating it yields CASSLGSGPRQFF.

This sequence joins TRBV28 and TRBJ2-3; no definite D call. V lost 3 bases to trimming and J lost 2 bases, with 15 bases between them. CDR3 length: 16 amino acids. Germline-derived CDR1 and CDR2 are MDHEN and SYDVKM. CDR3 region: CASSLGLQTLTDTQYF. The CDR3 coding sequence is TGTGCCAGCAGTTTGGGCTTGCAAACCCTCACAGATACGCAGTATTTT.

The rearrangement joins TRBV4-3 to TRBJ1-2; no reliable D call. The V gene's germline CDR1 is LGHNA and CDR2 YSLEER. This CDR3 is 15 amino acids long. V was clipped by 1 base and J by 0 bases, with 9 bases between them. The CDR3 protein is CASSQALRPNYGYTF. For the CDR3, the DNA is TGCGCCAGCAGCCAAGCTCTTAGGCCTAACTATGGCTACACCTTC.

The J gene is TRBJ2-7, the V gene TRBV27; 9 bases are a match to TRBD1. The CDR3 has 14 residues. Germline values: CDR1 MNHEY, CDR2 SMNVEV (reference sequence). The V gene end was trimmed by 2 bases and the J gene end by 5 bases; junction bases not matched to a gene: 4. The CDR3 DNA reads TGTGCCAGCAGTTTAGGGACAGGGACCGACGAGCAGTACTTC. Its protein is CASSLGTGTDEQYF.